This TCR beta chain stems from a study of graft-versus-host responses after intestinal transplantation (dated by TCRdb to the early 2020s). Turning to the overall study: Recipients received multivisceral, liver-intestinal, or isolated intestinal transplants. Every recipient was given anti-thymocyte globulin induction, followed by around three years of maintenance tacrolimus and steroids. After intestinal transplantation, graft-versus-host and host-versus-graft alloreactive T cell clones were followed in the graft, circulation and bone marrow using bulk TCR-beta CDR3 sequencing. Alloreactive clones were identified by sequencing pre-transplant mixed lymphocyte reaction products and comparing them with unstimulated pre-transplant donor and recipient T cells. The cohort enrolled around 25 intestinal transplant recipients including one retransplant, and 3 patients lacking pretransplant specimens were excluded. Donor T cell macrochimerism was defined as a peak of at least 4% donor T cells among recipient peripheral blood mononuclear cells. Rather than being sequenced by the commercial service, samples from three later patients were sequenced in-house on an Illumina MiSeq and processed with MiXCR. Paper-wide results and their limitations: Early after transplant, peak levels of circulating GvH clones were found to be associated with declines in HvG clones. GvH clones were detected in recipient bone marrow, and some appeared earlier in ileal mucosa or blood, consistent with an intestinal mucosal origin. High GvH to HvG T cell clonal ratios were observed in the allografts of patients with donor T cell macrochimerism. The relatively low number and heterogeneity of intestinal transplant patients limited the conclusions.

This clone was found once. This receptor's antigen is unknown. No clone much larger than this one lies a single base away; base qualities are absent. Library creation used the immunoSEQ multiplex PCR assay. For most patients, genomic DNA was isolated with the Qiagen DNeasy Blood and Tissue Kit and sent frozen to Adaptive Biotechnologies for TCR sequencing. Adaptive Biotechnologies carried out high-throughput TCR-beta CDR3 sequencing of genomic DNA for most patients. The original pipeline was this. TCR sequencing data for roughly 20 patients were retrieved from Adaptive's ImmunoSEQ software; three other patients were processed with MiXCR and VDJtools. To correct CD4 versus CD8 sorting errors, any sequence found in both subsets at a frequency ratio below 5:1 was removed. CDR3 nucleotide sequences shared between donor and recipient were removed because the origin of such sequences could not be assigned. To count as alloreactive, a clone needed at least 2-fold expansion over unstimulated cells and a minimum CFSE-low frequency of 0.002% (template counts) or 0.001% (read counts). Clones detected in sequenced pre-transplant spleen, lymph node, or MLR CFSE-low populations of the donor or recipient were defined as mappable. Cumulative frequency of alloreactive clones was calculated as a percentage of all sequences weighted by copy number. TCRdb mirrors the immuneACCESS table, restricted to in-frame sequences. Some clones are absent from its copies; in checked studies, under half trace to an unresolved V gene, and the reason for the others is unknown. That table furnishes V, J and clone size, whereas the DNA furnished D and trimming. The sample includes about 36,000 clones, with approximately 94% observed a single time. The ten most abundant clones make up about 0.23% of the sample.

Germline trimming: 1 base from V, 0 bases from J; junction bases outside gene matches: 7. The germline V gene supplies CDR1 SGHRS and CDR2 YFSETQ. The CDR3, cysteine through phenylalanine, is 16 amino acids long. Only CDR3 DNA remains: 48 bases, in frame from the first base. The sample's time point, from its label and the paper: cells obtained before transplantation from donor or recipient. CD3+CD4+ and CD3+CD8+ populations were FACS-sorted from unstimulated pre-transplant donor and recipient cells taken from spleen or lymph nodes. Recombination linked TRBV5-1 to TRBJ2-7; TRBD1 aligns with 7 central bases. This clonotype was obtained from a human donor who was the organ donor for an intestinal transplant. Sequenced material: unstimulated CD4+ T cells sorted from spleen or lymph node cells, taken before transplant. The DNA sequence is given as TGCGCCAGCAGCTTGTCCGAGGGGGCCCACTCCTACGAGCAGTACTTC. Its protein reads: CASSLSEGAHSYEQYF.